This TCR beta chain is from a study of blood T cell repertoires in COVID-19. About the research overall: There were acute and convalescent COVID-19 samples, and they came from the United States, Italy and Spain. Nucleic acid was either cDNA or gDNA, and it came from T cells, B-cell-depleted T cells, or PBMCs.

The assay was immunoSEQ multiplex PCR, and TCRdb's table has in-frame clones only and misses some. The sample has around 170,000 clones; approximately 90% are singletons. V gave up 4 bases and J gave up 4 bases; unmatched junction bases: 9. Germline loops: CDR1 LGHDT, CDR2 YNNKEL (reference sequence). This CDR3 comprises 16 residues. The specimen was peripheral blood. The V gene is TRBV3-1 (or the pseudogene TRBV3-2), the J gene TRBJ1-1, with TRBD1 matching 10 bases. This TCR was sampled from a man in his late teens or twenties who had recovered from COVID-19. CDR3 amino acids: CASSPGQGRMVTEAFF. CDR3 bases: TGTGCCAGCAGCCCGGGACAGGGGCGAATGGTCACTGAAGCTTTCTTT.